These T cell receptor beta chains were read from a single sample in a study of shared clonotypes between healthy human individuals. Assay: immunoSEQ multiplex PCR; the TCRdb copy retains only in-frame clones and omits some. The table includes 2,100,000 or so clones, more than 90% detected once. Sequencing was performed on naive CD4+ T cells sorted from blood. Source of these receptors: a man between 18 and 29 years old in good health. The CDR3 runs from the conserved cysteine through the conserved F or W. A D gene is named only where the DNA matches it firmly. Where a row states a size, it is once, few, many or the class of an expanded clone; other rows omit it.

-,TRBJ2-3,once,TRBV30,TGTGCCTGGGGGGGACCCTGGCGGGATACGCAGTATTTT,CAWGGPWRDTQYF
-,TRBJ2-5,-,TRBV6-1,TGTGCCAGCAGTCGGGACCCCGGGACCCAGTACTTC,CASSRDPGTQYF
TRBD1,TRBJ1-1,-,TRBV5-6,TGTGCCAGCAGCCGGGACAGGGGGCGCGTAGGCACTGAAGCTTTCTTT,CASSRDRGRVGTEAFF
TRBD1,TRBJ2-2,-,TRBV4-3,TGCGCCAGCAGCCAAGGGACAGGCCACCCCGGGGAGCTGTTTTTT,CASSQGTGHPGELFF
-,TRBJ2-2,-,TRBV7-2,TGTGCCAGCAGCTCCCGCAGTGGGGCGGCCGGGGAGCTGTTTTTT,CASSSRSGAAGELFF
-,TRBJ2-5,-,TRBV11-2,TGTGCCAGCAGCTTAGGACAGGGAGGTCCCCAAGAGACCCAGTACTTC,CASSLGQGGPQETQYF
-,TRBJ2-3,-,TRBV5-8,TGTGCCAGCAGCTTGGGAGGGGGGGCCGGCACAGATACGCAGTATTTT,CASSLGGGAGTDTQYF
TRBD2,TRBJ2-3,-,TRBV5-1,TGCGCCAGCAGCCGACTAGCGGGGGGGACTAGCACAGATACGCAGTATTTT,CASSRLAGGTSTDTQYF
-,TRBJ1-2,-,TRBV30,TGTGCCTGGAGTTCCACTAGATTTGGGTATGGCTACACCTTC,CAWSSTRFGYGYTF
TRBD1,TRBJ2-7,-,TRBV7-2,TGTGCCAGCAGCCCACTGACAGGGTACGAGCAGTACTTC,CASSPLTGYEQYF
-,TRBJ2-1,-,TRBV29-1,TGCAGCGTTGAAAGTTCCTCCTACAATGAGCAGTTCTTC,CSVESSSYNEQFF
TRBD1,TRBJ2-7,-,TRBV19,TGTGCCAGTAGCCCCCTTGAGACAGGGGCCTACGAGCAGTACTTC,CASSPLETGAYEQYF
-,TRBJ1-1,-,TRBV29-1,TGCAGCGTTGAAGGTAGGGTAAACACTGAAGCTTTCTTT,CSVEGRVNTEAFF
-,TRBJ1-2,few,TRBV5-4,TGTGCCAGCAGCTTGAAAGGGACGGACTATGGCTACACCTTC,CASSLKGTDYGYTF
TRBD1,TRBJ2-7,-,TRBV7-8,TGTGCCAGCAGCTTAGTCCCGGGACAGGGATTGACTAGCGAGCAGTACTTC,CASSLVPGQGLTSEQYF
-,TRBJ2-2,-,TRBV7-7,TGTGCTAGCAGCGCTCAACACACCGGGGAGCTGTTTTTT,CASSAQHTGELFF
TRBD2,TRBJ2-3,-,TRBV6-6,TGTGCCAGCACCATGACTAGCGGGGGGACAGATACGCAGTATTTT,CASTMTSGGTDTQYF
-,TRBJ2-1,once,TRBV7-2,TGTGCCAGCAGCCCCGGTAGGGAAGTGAGTTCATTCTTC,CASSPGREVSSFF
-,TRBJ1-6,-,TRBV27,TGTGCCAGCAGTTTTAGTGTAGGATCCTATAATTCACCCCTCCACTTT,CASSFSVGSYNSPLHF
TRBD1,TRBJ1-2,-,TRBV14,TGTGCCAGCAGCCACGGGACAGGCTCGGGCTATGGCTACACCTTC,CASSHGTGSGYGYTF
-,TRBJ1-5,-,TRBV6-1,TGTGCCAGCAGTGAAGCGGGCGGCAATCAGCCCCAGCATTTT,CASSEAGGNQPQHF
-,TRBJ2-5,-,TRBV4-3,TGCGCCAGCAGCCCCCCTGTCCAGACCGGCCGGGTACCGACCCAGTACTTC,CASSPPVQTGRVPTQYF
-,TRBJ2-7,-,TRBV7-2,TGTGCCAGCAGCCTAGGCGGACACCCCGAGGGGTTGTACTTC,CASSLGGHPEGLYF
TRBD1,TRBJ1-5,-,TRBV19,TGTGCCAGTAGTACCCCCGACAGGGGGAGGCAGCCCCAGCATTTT,CASSTPDRGRQPQHF
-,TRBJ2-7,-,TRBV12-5,TGTGCTAGTGGTTTGGGGGGCCCCGTTAGCTACGAGCAGTACTTC,CASGLGGPVSYEQYF
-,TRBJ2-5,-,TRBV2,TGTGCCAGCAAGCGATTCGGGACTGCCCTGGAGACCCAGTACTTC,CASKRFGTALETQYF
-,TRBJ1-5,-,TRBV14,TGTGCCAGCAGCTCCCGTGTTGGGGGCATGTATTTT,CASSSRVGGMYF
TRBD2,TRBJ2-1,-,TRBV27,TGTGCCAGCAGTCCCCTCCCAAGCGGGAAATACAATGAGCAGTTCTTC,CASSPLPSGKYNEQFF
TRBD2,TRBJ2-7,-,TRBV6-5,TGTGCCAGCAGTTACTCATGGGGACTAGCGGGATACGAGCAGTACTTC,CASSYSWGLAGYEQYF
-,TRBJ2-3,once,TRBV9,TGTGCCAGCAGCGTAGAGGGGTACACAGATACGCAGTATTTT,CASSVEGYTDTQYF
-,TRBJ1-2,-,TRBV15,TGTGCCACCAGCAGAGACAGAACCTATGGCTACACCTTC,CATSRDRTYGYTF
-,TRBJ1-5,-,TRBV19,TGTGCCAGTAGTATTACCGCCCTTAATAGTGGCAATCAGCCCCAGCATTTT,CASSITALNSGNQPQHF
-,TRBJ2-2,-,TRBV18,TGTGCCAGCTCACCACCACTTAACACCGGGGAGCTGTTTTTT,CASSPPLNTGELFF
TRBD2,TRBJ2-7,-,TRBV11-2,TGTGCCAGCAGCTTAGCGACTAGCGGGGGCTCGCACGAGCAGTACTTC,CASSLATSGGSHEQYF
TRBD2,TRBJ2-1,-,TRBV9,TGTGCCAGCAGCGTGGCCCCCAGTAGCGGGGGTTACAATGAGCAGTTCTTC,CASSVAPSSGGYNEQFF
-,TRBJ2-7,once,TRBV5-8,TGTGCCAGCAGCTTAGGTGTAGGGGAGCAGTACTTC,CASSLGVGEQYF